Listed below are T cell receptor beta chains from one sample, sequenced in a study of cytomegalovirus exposure and HLA in healthy donors. The method was immunoSEQ multiplex PCR; TCRdb's version includes in-frame clones alone and lacks a portion of them. The sample has around 130,000 clones, 81% seen once; the top ten hold about 0.74%. The sample taken for sequencing was PBMCs. Source of these receptors: a man aged 18 to 30 in good health and CMV-seronegative. CDR3s include the opening cysteine and the closing phenylalanine or tryptophan. The D gene is left open where the match is weak. A clone size is listed for some rows: how often the clone was seen (once, few, many), or a class if it is expanded.

len,d_gene,j_gene,abundance,v_gene,CDR3aa,CDR3nt
12,NA,TRBJ1-1,once,TRBV28,CASSRGNTEAFF,TGTGCCAGCAGTCGAGGGAACACTGAAGCTTTCTTT
15,TRBD1,TRBJ2-7,NA,TRBV9,CASSGGQGAPYEQYF,TGTGCCAGCAGCGGGGGACAGGGGGCGCCCTACGAGCAGTACTTC
13,TRBD1,TRBJ1-2,few,TRBV6-5,CASSRQGQDGYTF,TGTGCCAGCAGCCGACAGGGCCAGGACGGCTACACCTTC
16,NA,TRBJ2-7,NA,TRBV14,CASSQDLTGRGSEQYF,TGTGCCAGCAGCCAAGATCTTACCGGGCGGGGATCCGAGCAGTACTTC
12,NA,TRBJ1-2,NA,TRBV7-2,CASSLDRSGYTF,TGTGCCAGCAGCTTAGATCGGTCTGGCTACACCTTC
15,NA,TRBJ1-5,NA,TRBV27,CASSPRSDRHQPQHF,TGTGCCAGCAGTCCTCGGTCGGACAGACATCAGCCCCAGCATTTT
15,NA,TRBJ1-2,NA,TRBV30,CAWSVLVGGFSGYTF,TGTGCCTGGAGTGTATTAGTCGGAGGGTTTAGTGGCTACACCTTC
16,TRBD2,TRBJ2-2,NA,TRBV6-5,CASSLLAATNTGELFF,TGTGCCAGCAGTTTGCTAGCGGCGACGAACACCGGGGAGCTGTTTTTT
14,TRBD1,TRBJ2-7,few,TRBV4-2,CASSHGTGGDEQYF,TGTGCCAGCAGCCACGGGACAGGTGGGGACGAGCAGTACTTC
17,TRBD2,TRBJ2-7,NA,TRBV11-2,CASSLRTSGGLFYEQYF,TGTGCCAGCAGCTTAAGAACTAGCGGGGGGTTATTCTACGAGCAGTACTTC
16,TRBD1,TRBJ1-5,NA,TRBV4-1,CASSQGDRGVDQPQHF,TGCGCCAGCAGCCAGGGGGACAGGGGCGTGGACCAGCCCCAGCATTTT
14,TRBD1,TRBJ1-4,NA,TRBV30,CAWGDSSQTEKLFF,TGTGCCTGGGGGGACAGCAGTCAAACGGAAAAACTGTTTTTT
15,NA,TRBJ1-4,NA,TRBV4-2,CASSQGQQGAEKLFF,TGTGCCAGCAGCCAAGGACAACAGGGTGCCGAAAAACTGTTTTTT
15,NA,TRBJ1-2,NA,TRBV7-6,CASSLTASVTRGYTF,TGTGCCAGCAGCTTGACAGCGTCGGTAACAAGGGGCTACACCTTC
13,TRBD1,TRBJ1-1,NA,TRBV29-1,CSVIQKTGAVAFF,TGCAGCGTGATCCAAAAGACAGGGGCCGTCGCTTTCTTT
15,TRBD1,TRBJ1-5,NA,TRBV27,CASSFGGDSYQPQHF,TGTGCCAGCAGTTTCGGTGGGGACAGCTATCAGCCCCAGCATTTT
19,NA,TRBJ2-2,NA,TRBV5-1,CASSSRGTGLWSSTGELFF,TGCGCCAGCAGCTCCCGGGGAACAGGGTTGTGGAGTAGTACCGGGGAGCTGTTTTTT
14,NA,TRBJ2-5,few,TRBV4-1,CASSQEARGETQYF,TGCGCCAGCAGCCAAGAGGCTAGAGGGGAGACCCAGTACTTC
15,TRBD2,TRBJ2-2,NA,TRBV4-3,CASSQLAGLAGELFF,TGCGCCAGCAGCCAACTTGCGGGACTAGCCGGGGAGCTGTTTTTT
16,TRBD1,TRBJ2-7,NA,TRBV15,CATSGLRQGVRNEQYF,TGTGCCACCAGCGGATTACGACAGGGGGTTCGCAACGAGCAGTACTTC
14,NA,TRBJ1-3,NA,TRBV7-3,CASSAGTAGNTIYF,TGTGCCAGCAGCGCCGGGACTGCTGGAAACACCATATATTTT
14,TRBD1,TRBJ1-5,NA,TRBV6-6,CASSLTGEVQPQHF,TGTGCCAGCAGTCTAACAGGGGAGGTTCAGCCCCAGCATTTT
18,TRBD1,TRBJ1-5,once,TRBV15,CATSRNTIRQGASQPQHF,TGTGCCACCAGCAGAAATACCATTCGACAGGGGGCGAGTCAGCCCCAGCATTTT
17,TRBD2,TRBJ2-1,NA,TRBV4-3,CASSQDSGANSYNEQFF,TGCGCCAGCAGCCAAGACAGCGGGGCCAACTCCTACAATGAGCAGTTCTTC
16,NA,TRBJ2-3,NA,TRBV6-4,CASRPQGINRTDTQYF,TGTGCCAGCAGGCCACAGGGTATTAATCGCACAGATACGCAGTATTTT
13,NA,TRBJ1-4,NA,TRBV29-1,CSVLERQGEKLFF,TGCAGCGTTCTTGAGAGGCAGGGGGAAAAACTGTTTTTT
13,NA,TRBJ1-2,NA,TRBV9,CASSGGTAYGYTF,TGTGCCAGCAGCGGCGGGACGGCCTATGGCTACACCTTC
16,TRBD2,TRBJ2-7,NA,TRBV4-1,CASSHPTGTSEVEQYF,TGCGCCAGCAGCCACCCGACCGGGACTAGCGAGGTCGAGCAGTACTTC
15,NA,TRBJ1-1,NA,TRBV11-2,CASSLGGTYDTEAFF,TGTGCCAGCAGCTTAGGGGGGACTTATGACACTGAAGCTTTCTTT
17,NA,TRBJ1-6,NA,TRBV9,CASSATYPRGTNSPLHF,TGTGCCAGCAGCGCAACTTATCCTAGGGGGACTAATTCACCCCTCCACTTT
16,TRBD1,TRBJ2-7,once,TRBV5-4,CASSASLRDSSYEQYF,TGTGCCAGCAGCGCATCGCTCCGGGACAGCTCCTACGAGCAGTACTTC
12,NA,TRBJ1-1,NA,TRBV13,CASSKRHVGAFF,TGTGCCAGCAGCAAAAGACATGTCGGAGCTTTCTTT
13,NA,TRBJ2-1,once,TRBV2,CASSEEPVDEQFF,TGTGCCAGCAGTGAAGAACCGGTAGATGAGCAGTTCTTC
16,TRBD1,TRBJ1-4,NA,TRBV7-2,CASSFAPRDSDEKLFF,TGTGCCAGCAGCTTCGCCCCCCGGGACAGCGATGAAAAACTGTTTTTT
13,NA,TRBJ1-2,NA,TRBV30,CAYDRPRSYGYTF,TGTGCCTATGACAGGCCCCGTAGCTATGGCTACACCTTC
13,TRBD2,TRBJ2-5,NA,TRBV18,CASSPRGGETQYF,TGTGCCAGCTCACCACGGGGGGGAGAGACCCAGTACTTC
14,NA,TRBJ1-3,NA,TRBV29-1,CSVGGRAGGNTIYF,TGCAGCGTTGGTGGCCGTGCCGGGGGAAACACCATATATTTT
13,NA,TRBJ1-2,NA,TRBV2,CASSRSENYGYTF,TGTGCCAGCAGTCGGAGCGAGAACTATGGCTACACCTTC
14,TRBD1,TRBJ2-7,NA,TRBV6-5,CASSGQGSSYEQYF,TGTGCCAGCAGTGGACAGGGTAGCTCCTACGAGCAGTACTTC
13,NA,TRBJ2-4,once,TRBV7-9,CASSLSLANIQYF,TGTGCCAGCAGCTTATCTTTGGCAAACATTCAGTACTTC
14,NA,TRBJ1-1,once,TRBV5-1,CASSLEGGDTEAFF,TGCGCCAGCAGCTTGGAAGGGGGAGACACTGAAGCTTTCTTT
13,TRBD2,TRBJ2-1,few,TRBV11-2,CASSSAGGLFRFF,TGTGCCAGCAGCTCGGCGGGGGGCCTGTTTCGGTTCTTC
19,NA,TRBJ2-4,NA,TRBV5-1,CASTIRLGAVSRSKNIQYF,TGCGCCAGCACCATCCGGCTGGGGGCGGTGAGTAGGTCCAAAAACATTCAGTACTTC
16,TRBD2,TRBJ2-1,NA,TRBV19,CASSGTRGFLYNEQFF,TGTGCCAGTTCCGGGACTAGGGGTTTTCTGTACAATGAGCAGTTCTTC
15,TRBD1,TRBJ1-3,NA,TRBV25-1,CASSEYGQAGNTIYF,TGTGCCAGCAGTGAATACGGACAGGCTGGAAACACCATATATTTT
18,TRBD1,TRBJ1-5,once,TRBV7-6,CASSPMATGQDVNQPQHF,TGTGCCAGCAGCCCTATGGCGACCGGACAGGATGTTAATCAGCCCCAGCATTTT
17,TRBD2,TRBJ2-1,NA,TRBV5-1,CASSRLTSGGGLYEQFF,TGCGCCAGCAGCCGATTAACTAGCGGGGGGGGTTTGTATGAGCAGTTCTTC
17,NA,TRBJ1-2,NA,TRBV4-3,CASSQSVGIPRRNGYTF,TGCGCCAGCAGCCAATCAGTCGGGATCCCCCGACGGAATGGCTACACCTTC
14,NA,TRBJ2-1,NA,TRBV7-9,CASSPRGGGSEQFF,TGTGCCAGCAGCCCGCGGGGTGGGGGGAGTGAGCAGTTCTTC
15,TRBD1,TRBJ1-5,NA,TRBV4-2,CASSQAGQGGQPQHF,TGTGCCAGCAGCCAAGCTGGACAGGGGGGACAGCCCCAGCATTTT
15,NA,TRBJ2-5,NA,TRBV5-1,CASSLGQINQETQYF,TGCGCCAGCAGCTTGGGACAGATAAATCAAGAGACCCAGTACTTC
16,TRBD2,TRBJ2-3,NA,TRBV7-2,CASSLLAGGGTDTQYF,TGTGCCAGCAGCTTACTAGCGGGGGGCGGGACAGATACGCAGTATTTT
15,NA,TRBJ1-2,NA,TRBV10-3,CAVNRAGTSNYGYTF,TGTGCCGTCAACCGAGCGGGGACGAGTAACTATGGCTACACCTTC
15,TRBD2,TRBJ2-2,once,TRBV15,CATAPGLGGTGELFF,TGTGCCACCGCCCCGGGACTAGGGGGCACCGGGGAGCTGTTTTTT
14,TRBD1,TRBJ2-7,NA,TRBV7-9,CASSLGTGGNEQYF,TGTGCCAGCAGCTTGGGGACAGGGGGGAACGAGCAGTACTTC
13,TRBD1,TRBJ1-1,NA,TRBV7-8,CASRDRRVAEAFF,TGTGCCAGCAGGGACAGGAGGGTGGCTGAAGCTTTCTTT
16,NA,TRBJ1-5,NA,TRBV4-1,CASSHRSLRSNQPQHF,TGCGCCAGCAGCCACCGCTCGCTTCGGAGCAATCAGCCCCAGCATTTT
13,TRBD1,TRBJ1-5,NA,TRBV27,CASRTGGGQPQHF,TGTGCCAGCCGGACAGGGGGCGGTCAGCCCCAGCATTTT
16,TRBD1,TRBJ1-6,NA,TRBV10-1,CASTLGQGAYNSPLHF,TGCGCCAGCACTCTGGGACAGGGCGCCTATAATTCACCCCTCCACTTT